This is a list of T cell receptor beta chains from one sample in a study of cytomegalovirus exposure and HLA in healthy donors. Some clones are missing from TCRdb's copy, which holds only in-frame ones; the method was immunoSEQ multiplex PCR. The sample yields about 92,000 clones, about two thirds seen once. The sequencing sample was made of PBMCs. The receptors were sampled from a middle-aged man in good health and CMV-seronegative. The CDR3 runs from the conserved cysteine through the conserved F or W.

len	v_gene	j_gene	CDR3aa
13	TRBV30	TRBJ1-2	CAWVLWTGGGYTF
16	TRBV4-2	TRBJ1-4	CASGGQGFLTNEKLFF
16	TRBV10-3	TRBJ1-2	CAIRLETGPENYGYTF
13	TRBV7-9	TRBJ1-1	CASSLSGGTEAFF
13	TRBV5-6	TRBJ2-7	CASSPGIGDEQYF
17	TRBV29-1	TRBJ2-6	CSVVFEASNSGANVLTF
16	TRBV18	TRBJ1-6	CASSFGQDRGNSPLHF
15	TRBV18	TRBJ2-1	CASSPRTSGGAMQFF
13	TRBV9	TRBJ2-5	CASSGQGLETQYF
18	TRBV27	TRBJ2-4	CASSLIGLREGAKNIQYF
15	TRBV9	TRBJ2-1	CASSVVGGVYNEQFF
13	TRBV7-2	TRBJ2-3	CASSRDFTDTQYF
13	TRBV5-1	TRBJ2-2	CASTWEGAGELFF
14	TRBV6-5	TRBJ1-6	CASSSGTGTVPLHF
15	TRBV7-6	TRBJ1-2	CASSLAAGANYGYTF
15	TRBV27	TRBJ2-2	CASLPRTGFTGELFF
13	TRBV7-4	TRBJ2-5	CASRLFGEETQYF
14	TRBV7-9	TRBJ1-2	CASSLGQGRYGYTF
15	TRBV4-3	TRBJ1-2	CASSRDRPGTRGYTF
14	TRBV2	TRBJ1-1	CASSGEVAGTEAFF
12	TRBV6-6	TRBJ2-7	CASSPDTYEQYF
16	TRBV25-1	TRBJ1-1	CASQVNPTGGSTEAFF
15	TRBV7-2	TRBJ2-7	CASSPRLTGAYEQYF
13	TRBV4-2	TRBJ2-3	CASTSGGMNTQYF
12	TRBV7-6	TRBJ1-1	CASSSTGDEAFF
17	TRBV2	TRBJ2-1	CASSHPSGEGRGNEQFF
14	TRBV7-3	TRBJ2-1	CASSPGLAGGEQFF
13	TRBV29-1	TRBJ2-5	CSVEGAGSETQYF
14	TRBV27	TRBJ2-7	CASSLTENDYEQYF
16	TRBV5-4	TRBJ1-1	CASSPLSGTVNTEAFF
14	TRBV11-2	TRBJ1-2	CASSFMGGDYGYTF
11	TRBV29-1	TRBJ2-5	CSVELQETQYF
11	TRBV28	TRBJ2-5	CASSLTAPLYF
13	TRBV7-3	TRBJ2-5	CASSLIQAGTQYF
13	TRBV5-1	TRBJ1-1	CASSPLGNTEAFF
13	TRBV14	TRBJ1-2	CASSRFRDTGYTF
12	TRBV29-1	TRBJ2-2	CSVGWATGELFF
15	TRBV10-3	TRBJ2-2	CAISGVSLAAGELFF
15	TRBV9	TRBJ1-2	CASSPRTGRNYGYTF
15	TRBV7-9	TRBJ1-3	CASGLEANSGNTIYF